Presented here are 31 T cell receptor beta chains from one specimen sequenced in a study of blood T cells in healthy people across ages. Using a J-beta primer mix together with a sample-barcoded 5' primer, a second PCR was run for roughly 7 to 12 cycles. TCRdb re-called the 5' RACE reads through MiXCR, storing one row per CDR3 protein. The sample comprises fewer than 900,000 distinct CDR3 sequences, roughly 47% of which are singletons, and under 25% rests with the top ten. Sequencing was carried out using blood. The receptors come from a woman in her sixties or seventies in good health.

The chain is built from TRBV6-1 and TRBJ2-1; 10 positions agree with TRBD1. Unmatched junction bases numbered 10, after V lost 2 bases and J lost 9 bases. From germline, CDR1 is MNHNS and CDR2 SASEGT. The CDR3 runs to 16 residues. For the CDR3, the DNA is TGTGCCAGCAGTGAACGGGGGGACAGGGGTAAAGGTGAGCAGTTCTTC. It is translated as CASSERGDRGKGEQFF.

The chain has TRBV3-1 and TRBJ2-4; no definite D call. The CDR3 covers 11 residues. Trimming took 4 bases from V and 10 from J, leaving 8 bases between them. Germline CDR1 and CDR2: LGHDT and YNNKEL (reference sequence). Written as DNA, the CDR3 is TGTGCCAGCAGCCTCGGACCTATTCAGTACTTC. It codes for CASSLGPIQYF.

The sample holds one count of this clonotype. V usage is TRBV5-5 and J usage is TRBJ2-1, with D possibly matching TRBD2 (6 bases). CDR1 and CDR2 (germline): SGHKS, YYEKEE (reference sequence). The germline V and J ends were trimmed by 0 bases and 10 bases, with 11 bases remaining between them. The length of the CDR3 is 13 residues. The CDR3 reads CASSLVRSGEQFF. Written as DNA, the CDR3 is TGTGCCAGCAGCTTGGTTAGGAGCGGGGAGCAGTTCTTC.

The chain employs TRBV9 and TRBJ2-3, with 7 bases fitting TRBD2. V trimming: 2 bases; J trimming: 2 bases; junction bases outside the gene matches: 8. Germline assignment: CDR1 SGDLS and CDR2 YYNGEE. The CDR3 covers 16 residues. In DNA form, the CDR3 reads TGTGCCAGCAGCGTGGGAACTAGCGATATCACAGATACGCAGTATTTT. This sequence encodes CASSVGTSDITDTQYF.

This clonotype was counted between two and nine times. The chain joins TRBV6-2 or TRBV6-3 to TRBJ2-3; 9 nucleotides line up with TRBD2. CDR3 length equals 17 residues. Germline V gene lookup returns CDR1 MNHEY and CDR2 SVGEGT. The V segment lost 2 bases and the J segment 3 bases; nucleotides outside the gene matches: 9. The CDR3 loop reads CASSYLSGRTSTDTQYF. CDR3 sequence (DNA): TGTGCCAGCAGTTACCTCAGCGGGAGGACGAGTACAGATACGCAGTATTTT.

The chain couples TRBV6-1 to TRBJ1-5; TRBD1 matches 8 bases. V trimming: 4 bases; J trimming: 3 bases; junction bases outside the gene matches: 8. Germline V lookup: CDR1 MNHNS, CDR2 SASEGT. The CDR3 has 16 residues. DNA of the CDR3: TGTGCCAGCAGTGTCCGGACAGGGCATTCCAATCAGCCCCAGCATTTT. Amino acids: CASSVRTGHSNQPQHF.

This clonotype was seen repeatedly, ten times or more. The chain recombines TRBV20-1 with TRBJ2-7; the D is unclear. This CDR3 contains 10 residues. Between the trimmed V and J ends, which lost 0 bases and 6 bases, there was a span of 3 bases. CDR1 DFQATT and CDR2 SNEGSKA come from the germline V gene (reference sequence). This CDR3 reads CSARDREQYF. The CDR3, as DNA: TGCAGTGCTAGAGATCGCGAGCAGTACTTC.

Details on this clonotype: This may be a read error, as it is one base from a much larger clone. The chain employs TRBV6-5 and TRBJ1-2; D is unresolved. CDR3 size: 14 residues. Germline V gene lookup returns CDR1 MNHEY and CDR2 SVGAGI. Here the CDR3 reads CASSYTGAGYDYTF. CDR3 sequence (DNA): TGTGCCAGCAGTTACACGGGAGCGGGCTATGACTACACCTTC.

This clonotype was seen at least ten times. The chain links TRBV27 to TRBJ2-7, with D uncertain. CDR3 length: 9 residues. Germline values: CDR1 MNHEY, CDR2 SMNVEV (reference sequence). V was trimmed by 8 bases and J by 4 bases, leaving 3 bases between them. The DNA of the CDR3 is TGTGCCAGCCGATACGAGCAGTACTTC. Its protein product is CASRYEQYF.

This clonotype appeared a few times. This may be a read error: a much more frequent sequence differs by one nucleotide. The CDR3 is CASSFSVINEQYF. CDR3 DNA sequence: TGTGCCAGCAGTTTTAGTGTAATCAATGAGCAGTACTTC. The chain employs TRBV6-1 and TRBJ2-7, with unresolved D. Germline V gene data show CDR1 as MNHNS and CDR2 as SASEGT. The CDR3 sequence is 13 residues long. Trimming left V 5 bases short and J 7 bases short, with 15 bases between.

This sequence joins TRBV20-1 and TRBJ2-1; a possible D gene is TRBD2 (6 bases). The CDR3 contains 15 residues. CDR1 DFQATT and CDR2 SNEGSKA come from the germline V gene (reference sequence). V was clipped by 1 base and J by 3 bases, with 13 bases between them. In nucleotides, the CDR3 is TGCAGTGCTAGAGCTAGCGACAGAAACTACAATGAGCAGTTCTTC. It codes for CSARASDRNYNEQFF.

This clonotype was picked up a small number of times. The CDR3 reads CASSRPPTGVDGYTF. In DNA form, the CDR3 reads TGTGCCAGCAGCCGACCCCCAACAGGGGTGGATGGCTACACCTTC. This rearrangement joins TRBV5-6 to TRBJ1-2; 7 bases match TRBD1. The germline V gene encodes CDR1 SGHDT and CDR2 YYEEEE. V lost 4 bases, J lost 6 bases, and 12 bases stayed unmatched. This CDR3 has 15 residues. Full variable domain (outside the CDR3, taken from reference TRBV5-6 and TRBJ1-2): DAGVTQSPTHLIKTRGQQVTLRCSPKSGHDTVSWYQQALGQGPQFIFQYYEEEERQRGNFPDRFSGHQFPNYSSELNVNALLLGDSALYLCASSRPPTGVDGYTFGSGTRLTVV.

This clonotype has only a few counts. The rearrangement joins TRBV3-1 to TRBJ2-5, with D perhaps TRBD1 (5 bases). Trimming shortened V by 1 base and J by 2 bases, and 8 bases separated the two germline ends. In germline, CDR1 is LGHDT, CDR2 YNNKEL (reference sequence). The CDR3 spans 14 residues. CDR3 protein: CASSQAQGQETQYF. In DNA form, the CDR3 reads TGTGCCAGCAGCCAAGCGCAGGGTCAAGAGACCCAGTACTTC.

J is TRBJ2-5 and V is TRBV7-2; no reliable D call. Germline CDR1 SGHTA, CDR2 FQGNSA. This CDR3 region has 15 residues. The germline V and J ends were trimmed by 5 bases and 1 base, with 14 bases remaining between them. The CDR3 coding sequence is TGTGCCAGCAGCCCCCGGTGGAGCCCCCAAGAGACCCAGTACTTC. It codes for CASSPRWSPQETQYF.

The genes are TRBV15 and TRBJ1-2; no clear D gene. The CDR3 consists of 13 residues. Germline V CDR1 and CDR2: LNHNV, YYDKDF (reference sequence). Between the trimmed V and J ends, which lost 0 bases and 4 bases, there was a span of 6 bases. CDR3 region: CATSRDGLYGYTF. The CDR3 nucleotides read TGTGCCACCAGCAGAGACGGTCTCTATGGCTACACCTTC.

On this clonotype itself: A junction boundary mismatches the germline segment, possibly from a read error. The chain employs TRBV5-1 and TRBJ1-4; perhaps TRBD1 as D (5 bases). The CDR3 totals 18 residues. Per the germline V gene, CDR1 is SGHRS and CDR2 is YFSETQ. CDR3 sequence reads: CVSSSAGTFLDSREKLFF. CDR3 bases: TGCGTCAGCAGCTCGGCAGGGACCTTCCTAGACAGCCGGGAAAAACTGTTTTTT. Drawing the rest from reference TRBV5-1 and TRBJ1-4, the complete variable domain is KAGVTQTPRYLIKTRGQQVTLSCSPISGHRSVSWYQQTPGQGLQFLFEYFSETQRNKGNFPGRFSGRQFSNSRSEMNVSTLELGDSALYLCVSSSAGTFLDSREKLFFGSGTQLSVL.

The V call is TRBV10-3, the J call TRBJ2-1; 10 bases fit TRBD1. This CDR3 contains 14 residues. Germline loops: CDR1 ENHRY, CDR2 SYGVKD. The V segment lost 10 bases and the J segment 6 bases; nucleotides outside the gene matches: 9. The CDR3 loop reads CATFRDRGVNEQFF. In DNA, the CDR3 is TGTGCCACTTTTCGGGACAGGGGAGTCAATGAGCAGTTCTTC.

Only a few counts were recorded for this clonotype. The chain joins TRBV6-4 to TRBJ2-2; possibly TRBD1 or TRBD2 for D (5 bases each). Deletions cut 3 bases from V and 3 bases from J, with 5 bases between. CDR3 length: 13 residues. CDR1 and CDR2 (germline): MRHNA, SNTAGT. CDR3 sequence reads: CASSEGDTGELFF. The CDR3 DNA reads TGTGCCAGCAGTGAGGGGGACACCGGGGAGCTGTTTTTT.

This clonotype was seen more than once but under ten times. V and J are TRBV18 and TRBJ1-2; 10 bases match TRBD1. The CDR3 is made up of 14 amino acids. The J segment lost 8 bases and the V segment lost 4 bases, leaving 7 bases of the junction unmatched. Germline-derived CDR1 and CDR2 are KGHSH and LQKENI. The CDR3 nucleotides read TGTGCCAGCTCACGAGACAGGGGGCCTTGGGGCTACACCTTC. This codes for CASSRDRGPWGYTF.

This clonotype was observed a single time. The chain uses TRBV12-3 or TRBV12-4 and TRBJ1-1, with a tentative D call TRBD1 (5 bases). This CDR3 spans 14 amino acids. Trimming removed 7 bases at V and 4 bases at J, with 16 bases between. CDR3 amino acids: CASIRQLMSTEAFF. For the CDR3, the DNA is TGTGCCAGCATTCGACAGTTAATGAGCACTGAAGCTTTCTTT.

V is TRBV29-1 and J is TRBJ2-5, with D perhaps TRBD1 (5 bases). Trimming pared 3 bases from V and 5 bases from J, leaving 7 bases between. The CDR3 is 11 residues long. The germline V gene encodes CDR1 SQVTM and CDR2 ANQGSEA. CDR3 sequence: CSVDAGETQYF. CDR3 DNA sequence: TGCAGCGTTGACGCAGGGGAGACCCAGTACTTC.

This clonotype was observed many times. V usage is TRBV10-3 and J usage is TRBJ2-5, with D maybe TRBD2 (5 bases). The assigned J gene may be wrong: the sequence end matches TRBJ2-7 better. CDR1 ENHRY and CDR2 SYGVKD come from the germline V gene. The CDR3 extends over 16 amino acids. The CDR3 sequence is CAISKPVQSGAGEQYF. The CDR3 DNA reads TGTGCCATCAGTAAGCCGGTACAAAGCGGAGCTGGCGAGCAGTACTTC.

V and J are TRBV15 and TRBJ2-1; 12 bases fit TRBD1. V was clipped by 4 bases and J by 10 bases; unmatched bases: 11. This CDR3 has 16 amino acids. Germline lookup yields CDR1 LNHNV and CDR2 YYDKDF (reference sequence). CDR3: CATSKGRGTGGYEQFF. The CDR3 DNA is TGTGCCACCAGCAAAGGCCGAGGGACAGGGGGCTACGAGCAGTTCTTC. The complete variable domain, with remaining parts taken from reference TRBV15 and TRBJ2-1, reads DAMVIQNPRYQVTQFGKPVTLSCSQTLNHNVMYWYQQKSSQAPKLLFHYYDKDFNNEADTPDNFQSRRPNTSFCFLDIRSPGLGDTAMYLCATSKGRGTGGYEQFFGPGTRLTVL.

About this clonotype itself: A read error may be the cause here, since a much bigger clone is one base away. V and J are TRBV10-3 and TRBJ2-7; D call uncertain. Germline V lookup: CDR1 ENHRY, CDR2 SYGVKD. The CDR3 contains 14 residues. Here the CDR3 DNA reads TGTGCCGTCAGGTCCACCGACTTTAGCTACGAGCAGTACTTC. Translated, it gives CAVRSTDFSYEQYF.

This chain links TRBV29-1 with TRBJ2-1; 10 positions agree with TRBD1. After removal of 8 bases from V and 8 bases from J, the junction contained 15 bases not matched to a gene. The CDR3 has 15 amino acids. Per germline, CDR1 SQVTM and CDR2 ANQGSEA. CDR3 sequence reads: CSSSTGTGAYDEQFF. The CDR3 bases are TGCAGCAGCTCCACCGGGACAGGGGCTTACGATGAGCAGTTCTTC.

The chain employs TRBV7-2 and TRBJ2-3; TRBD2 matches at 7 bases. With 1 base clipped from V and 1 base from J, the junction kept 2 bases outside the gene matches. Germline CDR1 SGHTA, CDR2 FQGNSA. This CDR3 is 15 amino acids long. The CDR3: CASSLVREGTDTQYF. The DNA of the CDR3 is TGTGCCAGCAGCTTAGTTCGGGAGGGCACAGATACGCAGTATTTT.

The chain employs TRBV7-3 and TRBJ2-1; 9 bases match TRBD1. Germline V CDR1 and CDR2: SGHTA, FQGTGA. V shed 5 bases, J shed 2 bases, and the junction held 10 bases outside the gene matches. The CDR3 is made up of 17 amino acids. In nucleotides, the CDR3 is TGTGCCAGCAGCCCCAGAGAGAACAGGGGGCCCTACAATGAGCAGTTCTTC. It specifies CASSPRENRGPYNEQFF.

A few counts support this clonotype. V is TRBV7-3 and J is TRBJ2-1; the D is unclear. Looked up from germline, CDR1 is SGHTA and CDR2 is FQGTGA. V lost 1 base and J 0 bases, leaving 7 bases between the germline ends. There are 15 residues in the CDR3. CDR3 coding DNA: TGTGCCAGCAGCTTAATGTCAAGCTCCTACAATGAGCAGTTCTTC. Protein: CASSLMSSSYNEQFF.

This clonotype appeared many times. The gene calls are TRBV4-2 and TRBJ2-3; 9 bases line up with TRBD2. V lost 1 base and J lost 6; bases outside the gene matches: 2. The CDR3 sequence is 14 residues long. CDR1 and CDR2 from the germline V gene are LGHNA and YNFKEQ. As DNA, the CDR3 is TGTGCCAGCAGCCAAGGACTAGCGGAGGATACGCAGTATTTT. This codes for CASSQGLAEDTQYF.

The chain recombines TRBV9 with TRBJ2-7; 12 bases match TRBD2. V shed 3 bases, J shed 2 bases, and the junction held 9 bases outside the gene matches. The CDR3 runs 17 residues. Germline loops: CDR1 SGDLS, CDR2 YYNGEE. CDR3 sequence: CASSATSGSLVAYEQYF. In DNA form, the CDR3 reads TGTGCCAGCAGCGCGACTAGCGGGAGCCTCGTAGCCTACGAGCAGTACTTC.

This clonotype was counted only a few times. This sequence joins TRBV20-1 and TRBJ2-6; 7 nucleotides line up with TRBD1. Germline V gene data show CDR1 as DFQATT and CDR2 as SNEGSKA (reference sequence). The length of the CDR3 is 16 residues. V shed 8 bases, J shed 0 bases, and the junction held 10 bases outside the gene matches. In nucleotides, the CDR3 is TGCAGTCCCCGGGACAGACCTAGCTCTGGGGCCAACGTCCTGACTTTC. Protein: CSPRDRPSSGANVLTF.